The clone carrying this TCR beta chain turned up a few times. The sample comes from a study of control samples from healthy donors and cancer patients. Assay used: immunoSEQ multiplex PCR; TCRdb lists only in-frame clones, some missing. The table records roughly 130,000 clones, more than 70% of them present only once. The CDR3 spans 17 residues. Looked up from germline, CDR1 is LNHDA and CDR2 is SQIVND (reference sequence). V lost 5 bases and J lost 3, with 22 bases in between. The receptor was derived from a man aged 45-65 years in good health. The chain is built from TRBV19 and TRBJ1-1, with D perhaps TRBD1 (5 bases). Sequencing was performed on blood. The CDR3 bases are TGTGCCAGTAGTTCACCCGCCGGAGGACTCAGGGACACTGAAGCTTTCTTT. Encoded protein: CASSSPAGGLRDTEAFF.